This entry is about one T cell receptor beta chain. The V end lost 1 base, the J end lost 4 bases, and 19 bases lay between the germline ends. Per germline, CDR1 LGHNA and CDR2 YSLEER. The CDR3 is 18 residues long. This record comes from a study of blood T cell repertoires in COVID-19. The data were produced by immunoSEQ multiplex PCR, yet TCRdb's version contains in-frame clones alone and is incomplete. Of a few hundred thousand clones detected, 70% to 90% appear once; the ten largest clones hold under 4%. This TCR derives from a young woman with COVID-19, enrolled during active disease. V gene TRBV4-3 combines with J gene TRBJ2-2; the D gene is possibly TRBD2 (6 bases). Sequences were obtained from peripheral blood. CDR3 nucleotides: TGCGCCAGCAGCCAAGGCTCGTTGATCGGAGCGGGCACCGGGGAGCTGTTTTTT. Translation: CASSQGSLIGAGTGELFF.